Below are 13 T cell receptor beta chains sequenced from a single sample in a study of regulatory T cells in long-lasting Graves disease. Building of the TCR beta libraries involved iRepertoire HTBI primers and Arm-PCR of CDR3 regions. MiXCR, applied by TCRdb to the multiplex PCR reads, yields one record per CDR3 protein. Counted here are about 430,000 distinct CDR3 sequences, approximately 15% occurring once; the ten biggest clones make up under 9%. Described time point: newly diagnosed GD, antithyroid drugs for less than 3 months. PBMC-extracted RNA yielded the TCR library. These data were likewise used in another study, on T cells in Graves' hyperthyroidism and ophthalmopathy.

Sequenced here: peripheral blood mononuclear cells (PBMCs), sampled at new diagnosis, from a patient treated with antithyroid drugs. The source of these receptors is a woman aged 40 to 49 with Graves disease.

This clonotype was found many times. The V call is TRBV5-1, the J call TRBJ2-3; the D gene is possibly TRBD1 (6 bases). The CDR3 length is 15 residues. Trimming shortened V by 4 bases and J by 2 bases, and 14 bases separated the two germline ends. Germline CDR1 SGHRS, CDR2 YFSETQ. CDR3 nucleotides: TGCGCCAGCAGCCTCCGGGACACCTACACAGATACGCAGTATTTT. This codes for CASSLRDTYTDTQYF.

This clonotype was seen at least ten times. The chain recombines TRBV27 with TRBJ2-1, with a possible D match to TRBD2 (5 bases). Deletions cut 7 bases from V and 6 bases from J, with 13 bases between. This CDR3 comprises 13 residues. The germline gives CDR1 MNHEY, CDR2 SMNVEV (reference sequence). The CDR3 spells CASKVLGVNEQFF. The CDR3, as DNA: TGTGCCAGCAAAGTACTAGGCGTCAATGAGCAGTTCTTC.

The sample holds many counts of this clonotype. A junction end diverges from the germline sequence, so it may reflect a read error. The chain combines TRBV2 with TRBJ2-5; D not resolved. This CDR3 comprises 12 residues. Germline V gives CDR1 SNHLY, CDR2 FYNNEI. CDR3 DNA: TGCGCCAGCAGTGAGCCGCAAGAGACCCAGTACTTC. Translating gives CASSEPQETQYF.

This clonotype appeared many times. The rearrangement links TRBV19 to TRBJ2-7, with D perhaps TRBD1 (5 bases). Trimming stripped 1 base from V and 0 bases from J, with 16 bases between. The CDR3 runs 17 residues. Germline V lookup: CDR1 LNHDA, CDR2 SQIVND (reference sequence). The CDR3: CASSIAVGLTFSYEQYF. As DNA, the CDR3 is TGTGCCAGTAGTATAGCCGTGGGGCTGACATTCTCCTACGAGCAGTACTTC.

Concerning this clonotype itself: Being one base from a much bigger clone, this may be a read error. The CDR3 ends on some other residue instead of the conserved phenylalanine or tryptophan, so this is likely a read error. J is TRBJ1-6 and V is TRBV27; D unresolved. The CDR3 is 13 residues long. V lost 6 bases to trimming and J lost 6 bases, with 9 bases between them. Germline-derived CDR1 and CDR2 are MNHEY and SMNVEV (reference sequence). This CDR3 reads CASSSSINSPLHL. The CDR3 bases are TGTGCCAGCAGCTCTTCCATTAATTCACCCCTCCACTTA.

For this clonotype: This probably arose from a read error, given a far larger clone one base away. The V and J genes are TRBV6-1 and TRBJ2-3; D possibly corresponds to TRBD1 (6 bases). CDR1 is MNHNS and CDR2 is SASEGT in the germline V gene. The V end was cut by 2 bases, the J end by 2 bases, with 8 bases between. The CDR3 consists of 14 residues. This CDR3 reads CASSERGNTDTQYF. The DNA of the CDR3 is TGTGCCAGCAGTGAAAGGGGGAACACAGATACGCAGTATTTT.

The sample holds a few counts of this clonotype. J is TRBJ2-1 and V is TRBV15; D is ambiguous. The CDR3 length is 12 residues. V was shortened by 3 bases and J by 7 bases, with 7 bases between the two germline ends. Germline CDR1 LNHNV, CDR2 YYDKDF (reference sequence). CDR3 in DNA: TGTGCCACCAGCAGCATCAGAAATGAGCAGTTCTTC. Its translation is CATSSIRNEQFF.

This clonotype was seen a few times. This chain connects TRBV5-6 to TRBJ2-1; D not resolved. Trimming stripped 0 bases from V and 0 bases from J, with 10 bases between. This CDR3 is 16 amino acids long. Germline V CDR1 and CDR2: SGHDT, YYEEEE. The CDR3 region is CASSLGAASSYNEQFF. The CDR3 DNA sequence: TGTGCCAGCAGCTTGGGAGCCGCAAGCTCCTACAATGAGCAGTTCTTC.

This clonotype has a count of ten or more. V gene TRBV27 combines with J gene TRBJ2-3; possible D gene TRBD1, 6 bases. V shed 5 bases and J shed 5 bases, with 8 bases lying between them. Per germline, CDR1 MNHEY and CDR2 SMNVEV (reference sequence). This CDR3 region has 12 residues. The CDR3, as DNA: TGTGCCAGCAGTGGGGGCATAGATACGCAGTATTTT. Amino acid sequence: CASSGGIDTQYF.

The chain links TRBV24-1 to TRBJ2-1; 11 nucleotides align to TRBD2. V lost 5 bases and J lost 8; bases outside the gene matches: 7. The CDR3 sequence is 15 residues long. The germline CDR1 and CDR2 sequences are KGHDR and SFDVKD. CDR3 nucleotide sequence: TGTGCCACCAGTGCGTTAGCGGGAGGGTTTTATGAGCAGTTCTTC. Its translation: CATSALAGGFYEQFF.

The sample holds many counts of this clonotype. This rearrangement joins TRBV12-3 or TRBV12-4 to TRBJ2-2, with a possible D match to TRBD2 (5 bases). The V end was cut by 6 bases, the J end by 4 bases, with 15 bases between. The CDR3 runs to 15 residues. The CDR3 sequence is CASRILRGGTGELFF. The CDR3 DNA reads TGTGCCAGCAGAATCCTAAGAGGAGGCACCGGGGAGCTGTTTTTT.

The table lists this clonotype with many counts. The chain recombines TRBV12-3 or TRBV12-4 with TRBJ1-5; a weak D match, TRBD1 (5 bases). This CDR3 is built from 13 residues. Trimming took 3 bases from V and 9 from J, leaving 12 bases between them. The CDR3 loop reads CASSFGATGPQHF. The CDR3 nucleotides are TGTGCCAGCAGTTTTGGGGCCACCGGGCCCCAGCATTTT.

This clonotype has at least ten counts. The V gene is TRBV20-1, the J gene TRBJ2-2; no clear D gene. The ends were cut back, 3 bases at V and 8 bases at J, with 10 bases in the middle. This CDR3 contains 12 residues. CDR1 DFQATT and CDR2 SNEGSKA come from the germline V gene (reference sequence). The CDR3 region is CSARGSIGELFF. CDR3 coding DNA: TGCAGTGCTAGGGGGTCTATTGGGGAGCTGTTTTTT.